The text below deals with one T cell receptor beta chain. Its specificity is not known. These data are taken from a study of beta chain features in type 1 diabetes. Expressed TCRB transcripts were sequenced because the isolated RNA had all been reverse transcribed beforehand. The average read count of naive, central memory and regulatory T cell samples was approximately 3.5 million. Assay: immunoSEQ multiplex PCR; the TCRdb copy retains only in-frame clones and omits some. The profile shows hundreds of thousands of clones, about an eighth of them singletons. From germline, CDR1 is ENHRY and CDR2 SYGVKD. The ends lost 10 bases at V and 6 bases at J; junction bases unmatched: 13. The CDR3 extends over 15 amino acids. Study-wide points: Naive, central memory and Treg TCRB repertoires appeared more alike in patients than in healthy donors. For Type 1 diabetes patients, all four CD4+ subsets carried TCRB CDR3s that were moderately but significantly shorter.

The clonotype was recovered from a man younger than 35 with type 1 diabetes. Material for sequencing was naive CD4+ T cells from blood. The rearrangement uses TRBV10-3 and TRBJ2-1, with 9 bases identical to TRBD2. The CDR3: CASTQLAGEPNEQFF. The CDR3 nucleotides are TGTGCCAGCACCCAGTTAGCGGGAGAGCCCAATGAGCAGTTCTTC.